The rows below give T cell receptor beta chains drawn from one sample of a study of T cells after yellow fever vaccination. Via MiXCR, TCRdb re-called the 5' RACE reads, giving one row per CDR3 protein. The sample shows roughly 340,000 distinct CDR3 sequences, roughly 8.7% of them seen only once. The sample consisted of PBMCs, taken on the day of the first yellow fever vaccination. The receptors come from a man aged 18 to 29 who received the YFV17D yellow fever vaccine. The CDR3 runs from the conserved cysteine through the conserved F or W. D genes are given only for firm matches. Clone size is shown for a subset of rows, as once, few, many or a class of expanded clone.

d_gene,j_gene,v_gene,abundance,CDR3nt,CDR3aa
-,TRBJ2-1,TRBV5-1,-,TGCGCCAGCAGCCCGCAGGGCCCCCCCTACAATGAGCAGTTCTTC,CASSPQGPPYNEQFF
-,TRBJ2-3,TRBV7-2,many,TGTGCCAGCAGCTTTAGTGGCCAGGCAGATACGCAGTATTTT,CASSFSGQADTQYF
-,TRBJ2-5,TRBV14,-,TGTGCCAGCAGCCGGACCATCCAAGAGACCCAGTACTTC,CASSRTIQETQYF
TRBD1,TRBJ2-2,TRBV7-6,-,TGTGCCAGCAGCCTTAGACAGGGGGTACTAACCGGGGAGCTGTTTTTT,CASSLRQGVLTGELFF
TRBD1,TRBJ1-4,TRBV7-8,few,TGTGCCAGCAGCCTACTTCGGACAGGGACTAATGAAAAACTGTTTTTT,CASSLLRTGTNEKLFF
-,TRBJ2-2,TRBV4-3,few,TGCGCCAGCAGCCAAGATTGGAGGTCCGGGGAGCTGTTTTTT,CASSQDWRSGELFF
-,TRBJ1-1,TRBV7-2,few,TGTGCCATCTATATTCCAGGGAGGGGAGACACTGAAGCTTTCTTT,CAIYIPGRGDTEAFF
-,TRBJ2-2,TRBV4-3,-,TGCGCCAGCAGCCAAGATACGAGGGGGGGACCCACCGGGGAGCTGTTTTTT,CASSQDTRGGPTGELFF
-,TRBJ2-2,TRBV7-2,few,TGTGCCAGCAGCTTAAGAGGGGGGTCCACCGGGGAGCTGTTTTTT,CASSLRGGSTGELFF
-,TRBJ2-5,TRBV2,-,TGTGCCAGCAGTGAAGGCCCGAGGAGGACCCAGTACTTC,CASSEGPRRTQYF
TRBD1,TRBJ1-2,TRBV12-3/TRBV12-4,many,TGTGCCAGCAGCGAACCCCAGGGGGCTCATGGCTACACCTTC,CASSEPQGAHGYTF
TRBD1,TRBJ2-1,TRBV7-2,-,TGTGCCAGCAGGCTCGCCAGGGGGTCCAGTGAGCATTTCTTC,CASRLARGSSEHFF
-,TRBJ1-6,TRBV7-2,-,TGTGCCAGCAGCTTATACGGACAGCCCTCCTATAATTCACCCCTCCACTTT,CASSLYGQPSYNSPLHF
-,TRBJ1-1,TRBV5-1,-,TGCGCCAGCAGCTTCTATATGAACACTGAAGCTTTCTTT,CASSFYMNTEAFF
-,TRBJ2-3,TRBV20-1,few,TGCAGTGATATGGGGGGGGCCACAGATACGCAGTATTTT,CSDMGGATDTQYF
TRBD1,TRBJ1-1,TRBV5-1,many,TGCGCCAGCAGCCCGGGACAGATCACTTCGAACACTGAAGCTTTCTTT,CASSPGQITSNTEAFF
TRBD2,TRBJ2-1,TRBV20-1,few,TGCAGTGCTAGAGATCGGGGTACCGGGACTAGCGGGGGGTCACAGTTCTTC,CSARDRGTGTSGGSQFF
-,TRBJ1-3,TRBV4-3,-,TGCGCCAGCAGCCAAGCCCCTCAGGGATCTGGAAACACCATATATTTT,CASSQAPQGSGNTIYF
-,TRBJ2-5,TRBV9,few,TGTGCCAGCAGCGTAGCCCAGACCCAAGAGACCCAGTACTTC,CASSVAQTQETQYF
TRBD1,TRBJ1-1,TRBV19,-,TGTGCCAGTAGTAGCAGGGGGAGCGCTGAAGCTTTCTTT,CASSSRGSAEAFF
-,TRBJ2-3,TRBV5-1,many,TGCGCCAGCAGCTTGGATCCCAGCACAGATACGCAGTATTTT,CASSLDPSTDTQYF
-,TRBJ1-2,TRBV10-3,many,TGTGCCATCAGTGAGGGACGGGCATGGGATGGCTACACCTTC,CAISEGRAWDGYTF
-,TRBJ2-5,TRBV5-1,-,TGCGCCAGCAGCTTGGGGTCGAACGGAAACCAAGAGACCCAGTACTTC,CASSLGSNGNQETQYF
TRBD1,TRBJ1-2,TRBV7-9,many,TGTGCCAGCAGAGGGGGGACAGCCTATGGCTACACCTTC,CASRGGTAYGYTF
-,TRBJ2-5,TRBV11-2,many,TGTGCCAGCAGCCCGCAGCCAGGTCAAGAGACCCAGTACTTC,CASSPQPGQETQYF
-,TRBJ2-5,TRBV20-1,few,TGCAGTGCTAAACCCCCGGTGGAGACCCAGTACTTC,CSAKPPVETQYF
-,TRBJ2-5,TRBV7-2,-,TGTGCCAGCAGATCGTCCGAGACCCAGTACTTC,CASRSSETQYF
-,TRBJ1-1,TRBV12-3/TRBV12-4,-,TGTGCCAGCAGCCTACCACCGAACACTGAAGCTTTCTTT,CASSLPPNTEAFF
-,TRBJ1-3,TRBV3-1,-,TGTGCCAGCAGCCAAGTGACGAACACCATATATTTT,CASSQVTNTIYF
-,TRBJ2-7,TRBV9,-,TGTGCCAGCAGCATAGGGGACGAGCAGTACTTC,CASSIGDEQYF